This TCR beta chain came from a study of shared clonotypes between healthy human individuals. Concerning this clone: The target antigen is unknown.

General study findings and limits: It was only blood that was sampled, and tissue repertoires likely differ.

Terminally differentiated effector memory CD45RA+ cells were excluded by CCR7 positive selection of CD45RO-negative cells. Each of the donors was a healthy adult who was HIV-negative and had not had a recent acute infection or vaccination. The data were produced by immunoSEQ multiplex PCR, yet TCRdb's version contains in-frame clones alone and is incomplete. The sample holds under 700,000 clones, 85% to 95% seen once. The V gene's germline CDR1 is SGHVS and CDR2 FQNEAQ. This CDR3 comprises 15 residues. V lost 4 bases and J 2 bases, leaving 15 bases between the germline ends. The rearrangement joins TRBV7-8 to TRBJ2-7, with D perhaps matching TRBD1 (5 bases). Sequencing input: naive CD8+ T cells sorted from blood. The TCR comes from a woman between 25 and 40 years old in good health. In nucleotides, the CDR3 is TGTGCCAGCAGCTATAATAGGGGCGGCACCTACGAGCAGTACTTC. Protein product: CASSYNRGGTYEQYF.